One sample yielded the 28 T cell receptor beta chains listed below, sequenced in a study of shared clonotypes between healthy human individuals. Here immunoSEQ multiplex PCR was the method, and the copy in TCRdb shows in-frame clones only, minus some. The sample lists approximately 840,000 clones; around 96% were seen once. Positively selected for CCR7, the CD45RO-negative cells used as naive CD8 cells excluded terminally differentiated effector memory CD45RA+ cells. Material: naive CD8+ T cells sorted from blood. The receptors here all came from a man between 25 and 39 years old in good health.

The V call is TRBV9, the J call TRBJ2-5; the match to TRBD2 covers 9 bases. Germline CDR1 is SGDLS and CDR2 is YYNGEE. Losses at the gene ends were 5 bases for V and 1 base for J; bases not matched to a gene: 3. The CDR3 has 14 residues. The CDR3 sequence: CASSLAGFQETQYF. CDR3 DNA sequence: TGTGCCAGCAGTCTAGCGGGGTTCCAAGAGACCCAGTACTTC.

The CDR3 loop reads CASSEGKIAGANVLTF. In DNA, the CDR3 is TGTGCCAGCAGCGAAGGAAAGATAGCTGGGGCCAACGTCCTGACTTTC. The J gene is TRBJ2-6, the V gene TRBV7-2, with D unresolved. Trimming removed 5 bases from V and 2 bases from J, with 13 bases in between. The germline gives CDR1 SGHTA, CDR2 FQGNSA. The CDR3 runs 16 residues.

This rearrangement joins TRBV29-1 to TRBJ2-1; the D gene is possibly TRBD2 (5 bases). Per the germline V gene, CDR1 is SQVTM and CDR2 is ANQGSEA. The CDR3 extends over 15 amino acids. V was pared by 2 bases and J by 0 bases, with 11 bases between. The CDR3 DNA follows: TGCAGCGTTGAAAGCGGCAGCCCCTCCTACAATGAGCAGTTCTTC. Residues: CSVESGSPSYNEQFF.

The V gene is TRBV27, the J gene TRBJ1-1; 9 nucleotides match TRBD1. The CDR3 extends over 16 amino acids. Trimming took 6 bases from V and 0 from J; bases not matched to a gene: 8. Germline V lookup: CDR1 MNHEY, CDR2 SMNVEV (reference sequence). Here the CDR3 reads CASRKDRGRVNTEAFF. Here the CDR3 DNA reads TGTGCCAGCAGAAAGGACAGGGGAAGAGTGAACACTGAAGCTTTCTTT.

Remarks on this clone: Other DNA sequences in this sample translate to the same CDR3. The rearrangement joins TRBV29-1 to TRBJ1-1; D is uncertain. Deletions cut 3 bases from V and 1 base from J, with 3 bases between. The CDR3 is made up of 11 amino acids. The germline V gene has CDR1 SQVTM and CDR2 ANQGSEA. CDR3 DNA: TGCAGCGTTGAGGGGAACACTGAAGCTTTCTTT. This gives the protein CSVEGNTEAFF.

This chain uses TRBV5-1 with TRBJ2-3, with 8 bases lining up with TRBD2. This CDR3 region has 19 residues. V lost 1 base, J lost 4 bases, and 17 bases stayed unmatched. Germline assignment: CDR1 SGHRS and CDR2 YFSETQ. As DNA, the CDR3 is TGCGCCAGCAGCTTGTTTTCGGCTAGGAGCGGGAGTCCGTCAGATACGCAGTATTTT. This sequence encodes CASSLFSARSGSPSDTQYF.

This chain uses TRBV5-6 with TRBJ2-7; 10 nucleotides align to TRBD1. Losses at the gene ends were 4 bases for V and 2 bases for J; bases not matched to a gene: 3. CDR3 length equals 14 residues. The germline V gene encodes CDR1 SGHDT and CDR2 YYEEEE. The CDR3 spells CASSGTGDPYEQYF. CDR3 DNA: TGTGCCAGCAGCGGGACAGGGGATCCCTACGAGCAGTACTTC.

The genes are TRBV10-1 and TRBJ2-3; 7 nucleotides match TRBD2. V trimming: 6 bases; J trimming: 5 bases; junction bases outside the gene matches: 8. The germline V gene encodes CDR1 WNHNN and CDR2 SYGVQD (reference sequence). This CDR3 contains 14 residues. CDR3 sequence (DNA): TGCGCCAGCAGCCACGAGGTAGCGGGAGATACGCAGTATTTT. Encoded protein: CASSHEVAGDTQYF.

V usage is TRBV27 and J usage is TRBJ2-7; TRBD1 agrees at 8 bases. The J segment lost 3 bases and the V segment lost 0 bases, leaving 7 bases of the junction unmatched. This CDR3 has 16 amino acids. Germline CDR1 and CDR2: MNHEY and SMNVEV (reference sequence). The CDR3 DNA is TGTGCCAGCAGTTTATCAATGGGACAGGCGATCTACGAGCAGTACTTC. Translated: CASSLSMGQAIYEQYF.

The V and J genes are TRBV27 and TRBJ1-1; 7 bases line up with TRBD1. Germline CDR1 reads MNHEY; CDR2 reads SMNVEV (reference sequence). The CDR3 is 15 amino acids. Trimming cost V 6 bases and J 3 bases; bases outside gene matches: 10. The CDR3 sequence is CASRLTGAEDTEAFF. CDR3 bases: TGTGCCAGCAGGCTAACAGGGGCGGAGGACACTGAAGCTTTCTTT.

V gene TRBV18 combines with J gene TRBJ1-4; D remains unclear. This CDR3 has 16 residues. In germline, CDR1 is KGHSH, CDR2 LQKENI. Trimming left V 3 bases short and J 0 bases short, with 11 bases between. The CDR3 DNA reads as TGTGCCAGCTCACCGGGGAGCTGGGCAACTAATGAAAAACTGTTTTTT. It translates to CASSPGSWATNEKLFF.

This sequence joins TRBV7-9 and TRBJ2-1; D is unclear. Germline V gene lookup returns CDR1 SEHNR and CDR2 FQNEAQ (reference sequence). V shed 1 base and J shed 10 bases, with 8 bases lying between them. The length of the CDR3 is 12 residues. CDR3 in DNA: TGTGCCAGCAGCTTAGGGGAAGAGGAGCAGTTCTTC. This encodes CASSLGEEEQFF.

This clone has only one observation. This rearrangement joins TRBV27 to TRBJ2-7, with 9 bases identical to TRBD1. Germline values: CDR1 MNHEY, CDR2 SMNVEV (reference sequence). J gave up 6 bases and V 6 bases, and 15 bases lay outside the gene matches. There are 16 residues in the CDR3. The CDR3 is CASRPLQGAHAAEQYF. In DNA, the CDR3 is TGTGCCAGCAGGCCCTTACAGGGGGCCCATGCTGCCGAGCAGTACTTC.

J is TRBJ2-3 and V is TRBV27, with 8 positions matching TRBD2. V lost 2 bases to trimming and J lost 7 bases; unmatched junction nucleotides: 11. The CDR3 has 16 residues. The germline CDR1 and CDR2 sequences are MNHEY and SMNVEV (reference sequence). The CDR3, as DNA: TGTGCCAGCAGTTTACAACCTAGCGGGTCCAGGAATACGCAGTATTTT. Its translation: CASSLQPSGSRNTQYF.

Regarding this clone: At the DNA level, this CDR3 is encoded by other sequences in the same sample as well. The chain recombines TRBV7-9 with TRBJ2-7; D possibly corresponds to TRBD2 (5 bases). V lost 2 bases, J lost 3 bases, and 8 bases lay in between. Germline-derived CDR1 and CDR2 are SEHNR and FQNEAQ (reference sequence). The CDR3 runs to 13 residues. The CDR3 bases are TGTGCCAGCAGCTTATCTAGCAGCTACGAGCAGTACTTC. It is translated as CASSLSSSYEQYF.

This clone was picked up a small number of times. The V gene is TRBV5-6, the J gene TRBJ2-7; TRBD2 matches at 8 bases. Germline values: CDR1 SGHDT, CDR2 YYEEEE. V lost 4 bases and J lost 6; bases outside the gene matches: 3. CDR3 length: 12 residues. The CDR3 DNA reads as TGTGCCAGCAGCCCGGGAGGGGTCGAGCAGTACTTC. Protein sequence: CASSPGGVEQYF.

The J gene is TRBJ2-3, the V gene TRBV4-3; TRBD2 agrees at 14 bases. Trimming took 1 base from V and 3 from J; bases not matched to a gene: 6. The germline V gene encodes CDR1 LGHNA and CDR2 YSLEER. The length of the CDR3 is 18 residues. DNA of the CDR3: TGCGCCAGCAGCCAAGGGACAGGGACTAGCGGGAGAACAGATACGCAGTATTTT. This translates into CASSQGTGTSGRTDTQYF.

V usage is TRBV9 and J usage is TRBJ2-3, with 8 bases matching TRBD2. Germline V gene sequence: CDR1 SGDLS, CDR2 YYNGEE. Unmatched junction bases numbered 4, after V lost 3 bases and J lost 4 bases. There are 14 residues in the CDR3. As DNA, the CDR3 is TGTGCCAGCAGCGCCGGGACTAGGGCAGATACGCAGTATTTT. It specifies CASSAGTRADTQYF. Full variable domain (remainder filled in from reference TRBV9 and TRBJ2-3): DSGVTQTPKHLITATGQRVTLRCSPRSGDLSVYWYQQSLDQGLQFLIQYYNGEERAKGNILERFSAQQFPDLHSELNLSSLELGDSALYFCASSAGTRADTQYFGPGTRLTVL.

This sequence joins TRBV5-1 and TRBJ2-5, with D unclear. There are 14 residues in the CDR3. Germline V CDR1 and CDR2: SGHRS, YFSETQ. Deletions cut 0 bases from V and 5 bases from J, with 11 bases between. CDR3 sequence reads: CASSLEDGLETQYF. The CDR3 DNA reads as TGCGCCAGCAGCTTGGAAGATGGGTTGGAGACCCAGTACTTC.

This chain connects TRBV9 to TRBJ2-7; D not certain. The germline gives CDR1 SGDLS, CDR2 YYNGEE. This CDR3 spans 11 amino acids. Trimming removed 3 bases at V and 3 bases at J, with 4 bases between. CDR3 protein: CASSANYEQYF. The CDR3 DNA is TGTGCCAGCAGCGCCAACTACGAGCAGTACTTC. The variable domain in full, with the rest retrieved from reference TRBV9 and TRBJ2-7, is DSGVTQTPKHLITATGQRVTLRCSPRSGDLSVYWYQQSLDQGLQFLIQYYNGEERAKGNILERFSAQQFPDLHSELNLSSLELGDSALYFCASSANYEQYFGPGTRLTVT.

The gene calls are TRBV28 and TRBJ2-7; D is tentatively TRBD1 or TRBD2 (5 bases each). The ends were cut back, 2 bases at V and 6 bases at J, with 14 bases in the middle. The germline V gene has CDR1 MDHEN and CDR2 SYDVKM. The CDR3 runs to 14 residues. The CDR3 protein is CASSLIGALAEQYF. In DNA form, the CDR3 reads TGTGCCAGCAGTTTAATCGGGGCTCTAGCCGAGCAGTACTTC. Drawing the rest from reference TRBV28 and TRBJ2-7, the complete variable domain is DVKVTQSSRYLVKRTGEKVFLECVQDMDHENMFWYRQDPGLGLRLIYFSYDVKMKEKGDIPEGYSVSREKKERFSLILESASTNQTSMYLCASSLIGALAEQYFGPGTRLTVT.

The chain carries TRBV7-9 and TRBJ2-3; D perhaps matches TRBD1 (6 bases). Germline loops: CDR1 SEHNR, CDR2 FQNEAQ (reference sequence). V was cut by 3 bases and J by 6 bases, with 13 bases left in between. This CDR3 has 14 residues. The chain's CDR3 is CASSFSDSVDTQYF. The CDR3, as DNA: TGTGCCAGCAGCTTTTCGGACAGCGTGGATACGCAGTATTTT. The full variable domain, in which reference TRBV7-9 and TRBJ2-3 provide the parts outside the CDR3, is DTGVSQNPRHKITKRGQNVTFRCDPISEHNRLYWYRQTLGQGPEFLTYFQNEAQLEKSRLLSDRFSAERPKGSFSTLEIQRTEQGDSAMYLCASSFSDSVDTQYFGPGTRLTVL.

This chain links TRBV19 with TRBJ1-4, with a tentative D call TRBD1 (6 bases). The CDR3 has 14 residues. Per the germline V gene, CDR1 is LNHDA and CDR2 is SQIVND (reference sequence). V lost 3 bases and J lost 8, with 13 bases in between. The CDR3 sequence is CASSMLGAGEKLFF. DNA for the CDR3: TGTGCCAGTAGTATGTTGGGGGCTGGGGAAAAACTGTTTTTT.

The chain is built from TRBV7-8 and TRBJ2-1; the D gene could be TRBD1 or TRBD2 (6 bases each). The CDR3 has 17 amino acids. Germline V gene lookup returns CDR1 SGHVS and CDR2 FQNEAQ. V was clipped by 5 bases and J by 9 bases, with 26 bases between them. CDR3 sequence reads: CASSPRGVGGLLGEQFF. The CDR3 DNA reads as TGTGCCAGCAGCCCCCGCGGCGTTGGGGGGCTTTTGGGTGAGCAGTTCTTC.

As to this clone: Other DNA variants within this sample encode the same CDR3. The chain joins TRBV7-9 to TRBJ1-1; D may be TRBD1 (5 bases). The CDR3 contains 12 residues. Looked up from germline, CDR1 is SEHNR and CDR2 is FQNEAQ (reference sequence). Trimming pared 5 bases from V and 5 bases from J, leaving 9 bases between. CDR3 sequence (DNA): TGTGCCAGCAGCCCAGGGCGGACTGAAGCTTTCTTT. This gives the protein CASSPGRTEAFF.

Turning to this clone: The junction differs from germline at one of its ends, possibly a read error. V usage is TRBV7-7 and J usage is TRBJ2-3; 13 bases map to TRBD2. Per germline, CDR1 SSHAT and CDR2 FNYEAQ (reference sequence). This CDR3 comprises 18 residues. The CDR3 region has the DNA TGTGCTAGCAGCCCGGGGACTAGCGGGATCATGGGTGCAGATACGCAGTATTTT. This encodes CASSPGTSGIMGADTQYF. Supplemented by reference TRBV7-7 and TRBJ2-3, the full variable domain reads GAGVSQSPRYKVTKRGQDVTLRCDPISSHATLYWYQQALGQGPEFLTYFNYEAQPDKSGLPSDRFSAERPEGSISTLTIQRTEQRDSAMYRCASSPGTSGIMGADTQYFGPGTRLTVL.

The genes are TRBV5-1 and TRBJ2-3; D remains ambiguous. V was clipped by 5 bases and J by 2 bases, with 9 bases between them. From germline, CDR1 is SGHRS and CDR2 YFSETQ. The CDR3 runs to 13 residues. The CDR3 sequence is CASRPTDTDTQYF. The CDR3 DNA follows: TGCGCCAGCAGACCTACCGACACAGATACGCAGTATTTT.

In this sample, this clone turned up once. V and J are TRBV27 and TRBJ1-2; D might be TRBD1 (6 bases). Deletions cut 6 bases from V and 4 bases from J, with 18 bases between. This CDR3 is built from 15 residues. Germline values: CDR1 MNHEY, CDR2 SMNVEV (reference sequence). The CDR3 sequence is CASSPIQQGGYGYTF. The CDR3 DNA is TGTGCCAGCAGCCCCATTCAACAGGGTGGCTATGGCTACACCTTC.